Following are 32 T cell receptor beta chains from one sample sequenced in a study of blood T cell repertoires in COVID-19. TCRdb's copy holds only in-frame clones and misses some; the assay was immunoSEQ multiplex PCR. The table lists some 160,000 clones, around 83% of them singletons. Sequencing was performed on peripheral blood. The receptors were gathered from a man between 65 and 85 years old who had recovered from COVID-19.

The rearrangement joins TRBV6-5 to TRBJ2-2, with TRBD1 identical over 9 bases. CDR1 MNHEY and CDR2 SVGAGI come from the germline V gene. The V and J ends lost 6 bases and 4 bases, in that order; junction bases with no gene match: 3. CDR3 length: 14 residues. This CDR3 reads CASRQDRGTGELFF. The CDR3 nucleotides are TGTGCCAGCAGGCAGGACAGGGGCACCGGGGAGCTGTTTTTT.

The V and J genes are TRBV9 and TRBJ2-3; 8 nucleotides agree with TRBD2. The trim removed 1 base at V and 3 bases at J, leaving 10 bases unmatched. Germline V CDR1 and CDR2: SGDLS, YYNGEE. This CDR3 is 17 amino acids long. CDR3 nucleotides: TGTGCCAGCAGCGTAAGTACTAGCGGAAGAGGAACAGATACGCAGTATTTT. The encoded protein is CASSVSTSGRGTDTQYF.

The gene calls are TRBV14 and TRBJ1-1; TRBD1 agrees at 11 bases. Germline CDR1 SGHDN, CDR2 FVKESK. V trimming: 3 bases; J trimming: 6 bases; junction bases outside the gene matches: 9. This CDR3 has 16 residues. CDR3: CASSQLGTGGFAEAFF. CDR3 sequence (DNA): TGTGCCAGCAGCCAGTTGGGGACAGGGGGGTTCGCTGAAGCTTTCTTT.

V usage is TRBV10-3 and J usage is TRBJ1-2; TRBD1 aligns across 8 bases. The germline CDR1 and CDR2 sequences are ENHRY and SYGVKD. J lost 5 bases, V lost 7 bases, and 15 bases had no gene match. CDR3 length: 16 amino acids. The CDR3 nucleotides read TGTGCCATCACCGGCGGCCCGGGACAGGACGTTTATGGCTACACCTTC. Protein: CAITGGPGQDVYGYTF.

J is TRBJ1-1 and V is TRBV6-1, with D uncertain. This CDR3 comprises 14 residues. The V gene lost 2 bases and the J gene lost 0 bases, with 7 bases spanning the gap. The V gene's germline CDR1 is MNHNS and CDR2 SASEGT. CDR3 in amino acids: CASSESRMNTEAFF. For the CDR3, the DNA is TGTGCCAGCAGTGAATCCAGGATGAACACTGAAGCTTTCTTT.

This clone was detected only a few times. This rearrangement joins TRBV6-2 or TRBV6-3 to TRBJ2-2; tentative D call: TRBD2 (5 bases). The V gene's germline CDR1 is MNHEY and CDR2 SVGEGT. The V end was cut by 1 base, the J end by 3 bases, with 9 bases between. The CDR3 sequence is 15 residues long. This CDR3 is CASSYWSGDTGELFF. DNA of the CDR3: TGTGCCAGCAGTTACTGGTCCGGGGACACCGGGGAGCTGTTTTTT.

This chain links TRBV7-3 with TRBJ2-3, with D hard to call. The germline V gene encodes CDR1 SGHTA and CDR2 FQGTGA. The ends were cut back, 0 bases at V and 4 bases at J, with 8 bases in the middle. This CDR3 region has 14 residues. CDR3 residues: CASSLTYSADTQYF. In DNA, the CDR3 is TGTGCCAGCAGCTTAACCTACTCGGCAGATACGCAGTATTTT.

Only a few counts were recorded for this clone. The chain joins TRBV4-1 to TRBJ2-1; 7 bases agree with TRBD1. V was clipped by 2 bases and J by 5 bases; unmatched bases: 9. Germline values: CDR1 MGHRA, CDR2 YSYEKL. This CDR3 is 16 amino acids long. CDR3 sequence: CASSQPIGGANNEQFF. CDR3 coding DNA: TGCGCCAGCAGCCAACCGATAGGGGGCGCTAACAATGAGCAGTTCTTC.

Only a few counts were recorded for this clone. The sample contains more than one DNA sequence encoding this CDR3. This chain joins TRBV28 and TRBJ2-7, with TRBD1 matching over 7 bases. The V gene end was trimmed by 5 bases and the J gene end by 1 base; junction bases not matched to a gene: 2. Germline-derived CDR1 and CDR2 are MDHEN and SYDVKM. CDR3 length: 13 residues. CDR3 in DNA: TGTGCCAGCAGTCCGGGACAGTCCTACGAGCAGTACTTC. This sequence encodes CASSPGQSYEQYF.

The chain has TRBV7-2 and TRBJ1-2; 9 nucleotides line up with TRBD1. Looked up from germline, CDR1 is SGHTA and CDR2 is FQGNSA. Germline trimming cut 5 bases from V and 4 bases from J; bases unmatched to any gene: 5. This CDR3 is 14 amino acids long. CDR3: CASSPQGAGYGYTF. Written as DNA, the CDR3 is TGTGCCAGCAGCCCACAGGGGGCGGGCTATGGCTACACCTTC.

The V and J genes are TRBV18 and TRBJ2-7, with TRBD1 matching over 7 bases. CDR3 length: 14 amino acids. Germline assignment: CDR1 KGHSH and CDR2 LQKENI. V was pared by 4 bases and J by 6 bases, with 9 bases of the junction left unmatched. CDR3 coding DNA: TGTGCCAGCTCACGAGGACAGGTGGGGGCCGAGCAGTACTTC. This translates into CASSRGQVGAEQYF.

The rearrangement links TRBV12-3 or TRBV12-4 to TRBJ2-7; 10 positions match TRBD1. V dropped 5 bases and J dropped 4; count of bases not matched to a gene: 2. This CDR3 region has 13 residues. CDR3 DNA sequence: TGTGCCAGCAGTGGGGACAGGGGATACGAGCAGTACTTC. Protein sequence: CASSGDRGYEQYF.

A single count supports this clone. This chain links TRBV7-2 with TRBJ2-1, with D hard to call. The V end was cut by 5 bases, the J end by 0 bases, with 8 bases between. The germline V gene has CDR1 SGHTA and CDR2 FQGNSA. This CDR3 spans 14 amino acids. CDR3 sequence reads: CASSQQSSYNEQFF. The CDR3 DNA reads as TGTGCCAGCAGCCAACAGAGCTCCTACAATGAGCAGTTCTTC. The full variable domain, its missing parts supplied by reference TRBV7-2 and TRBJ2-1, is GAGVSQSPSNKVTEKGKDVELRCDPISGHTALYWYRQSLGQGLEFLIYFQGNSAPDKSGLPSDRFSAERTGGSVSTLTIQRTQQEDSAVYLCASSQQSSYNEQFFGPGTRLTVL.

J is TRBJ2-5 and V is TRBV9, with a possible D match to TRBD1 (6 bases). V lost 0 bases and J lost 7, with 13 bases in between. The CDR3 runs 14 residues. Germline assignment: CDR1 SGDLS and CDR2 YYNGEE. CDR3 in amino acids: CASSVEAGAATQYF. The CDR3 nucleotides read TGTGCCAGCAGCGTAGAAGCAGGGGCGGCGACCCAGTACTTC.

V usage is TRBV30 and J usage is TRBJ1-2, with 10 bases matching TRBD1. Germline V CDR1 and CDR2: GTSNPN, SVGIG (reference sequence). With 8 bases clipped from V and 7 bases from J, the junction kept 4 bases outside the gene matches. This CDR3 has 11 amino acids. The CDR3 DNA reads TGTGCCATCGACAGGGGGCTTGGCTACACCTTC. Translated: CAIDRGLGYTF.

The chain couples TRBV6-2 or TRBV6-3 to TRBJ1-1; D uncertain. The germline V and J ends were trimmed by 2 bases and 2 bases, with 12 bases remaining between them. The CDR3 is 15 residues long. Germline CDR1 and CDR2: MNHEY and SVGEGT. DNA of the CDR3: TGTGCCAGCAGTTACGCTCAGACTCTAAACACTGAAGCTTTCTTT. It codes for CASSYAQTLNTEAFF.

The chain recombines TRBV5-4 with TRBJ2-5; D remains unclear. V shed 0 bases and J shed 2 bases, with 11 bases lying between them. The CDR3 runs to 15 residues. From germline, CDR1 is SGHNT and CDR2 YYREEE (reference sequence). The CDR3 nucleotides are TGTGCCAGCAGCTTGGATGTTCGTCAGCAAGAGACCCAGTACTTC. Translated: CASSLDVRQQETQYF. Full variable domain (rest looked up from reference TRBV5-4 and TRBJ2-5): ETGVTQSPTHLIKTRGQQVTLRCSSQSGHNTVSWYQQALGQGPQFIFQYYREEENGRGNFPPRFSGLQFPNYSSELNVNALELDDSALYLCASSLDVRQQETQYFGPGTRLLVL.

This clone was counted a few times. The CDR3 coding sequence is TGTGCCAGCAGTTTGGGACAGAAATTGAACACTGAAGCTTTCTTT. Translated, it gives CASSLGQKLNTEAFF. The gene calls are TRBV2 and TRBJ1-1; TRBD1 agrees at 7 bases. The CDR3 consists of 15 residues. Germline lookup yields CDR1 SNHLY and CDR2 FYNNEI. With V trimmed by 5 bases and J by 0 bases, 6 bases remained unmatched.

Only a few counts were recorded for this clone. The rearrangement links TRBV7-2 to TRBJ1-1; no clear D gene. Trimming removed 2 bases at V and 4 bases at J, with 8 bases between. Germline CDR1 is SGHTA and CDR2 is FQGNSA. The CDR3 covers 13 residues. The DNA for the CDR3 is TGTGCCAGCAGCTTATCGGGATTCACTGAAGCTTTCTTT. Its translation is CASSLSGFTEAFF.

Only one count was recorded for this clone. This chain uses TRBV7-9 with TRBJ2-5, with TRBD2 matching over 8 bases. This CDR3 has 16 residues. The junction had 8 bases not matched to a gene; V was cut back by 5 bases and J by 0 bases. CDR1 and CDR2 from the germline V gene are SEHNR and FQNEAQ (reference sequence). CDR3 bases: TGTGCCAGCAGCCCAGGACTAGCTAGCGACCAAGAGACCCAGTACTTC. As protein: CASSPGLASDQETQYF.

The V gene is TRBV7-2, the J gene TRBJ2-3, with 9 bases that match TRBD2. V was pared by 0 bases and J by 5 bases, with 6 bases of the junction left unmatched. Germline-derived CDR1 and CDR2 are SGHTA and FQGNSA. The CDR3 extends over 16 amino acids. CDR3 sequence: CASSLAELAGRDTQYF. CDR3 DNA sequence: TGTGCCAGCAGCTTAGCGGAACTAGCGGGCCGAGATACGCAGTATTTT.

As DNA, the CDR3 is TGTGCCAGCACCTGGAGGGGTAACACCGGGGAGCTGTTTTTT. Its translation is CASTWRGNTGELFF. The chain carries TRBV28 and TRBJ2-2, with D possibly TRBD2 on 6 matching bases. This CDR3 region has 14 residues. The germline gives CDR1 MDHEN, CDR2 SYDVKM. Trimming took 7 bases from V and 2 from J, leaving 11 bases between them.

The rearrangement uses TRBV27 and TRBJ2-2; TRBD2 matches 9 bases. J lost 1 base, V lost 6 bases, and 3 bases had no gene match. CDR3 size: 15 residues. Germline CDR1 and CDR2: MNHEY and SMNVEV (reference sequence). The CDR3 loop reads CASRATSGNTGELFF. Written as DNA, the CDR3 is TGTGCCAGCAGAGCGACTAGCGGGAACACCGGGGAGCTGTTTTTT.

This chain joins TRBV7-6 and TRBJ2-3; D possibly corresponds to TRBD1 (6 bases). Looked up from germline, CDR1 is SGHVS and CDR2 is FNYEAQ. The V end lost 0 bases, the J end lost 5 bases, and 15 bases lay between the germline ends. The CDR3 length is 16 residues. CDR3 nucleotides: TGTGCCAGCAGCTTAGCCGTGGGGCAGGGGTTAGATACGCAGTATTTT. This codes for CASSLAVGQGLDTQYF.

V and J are TRBV3-1 (or the pseudogene TRBV3-2) and TRBJ2-4, with TRBD2 matching 8 bases. The V gene's germline CDR1 is LGHDT and CDR2 YNNKEL (reference sequence). Trimming removed 1 base from V and 0 bases from J; junction bases left unmatched: 11. The CDR3 totals 19 residues. The CDR3: CASSQGRLAPPVAKNIQYF. The CDR3 DNA is TGTGCCAGCAGCCAAGGGAGACTAGCGCCCCCCGTAGCCAAAAACATTCAGTACTTC.

Notes on this clone: It is likely a read error, because the conserved phenylalanine at the end of the CDR3 is missing. The DNA is left out, because the CDR3 cannot be placed on it with certainty; the CDR3 is given as TCRdb lists it. The chain couples TRBV12-3 or TRBV12-4 to TRBJ1-6. The CDR3 is 9 amino acids long, termini counted. The CDR3 spells CASSLTPPR.

The chain's CDR3 is CASRGQLNTEAFF. Written as DNA, the CDR3 is TGTGCCAGCAGGGGACAGCTGAACACTGAAGCTTTCTTT. The chain employs TRBV6-5 and TRBJ1-1; TRBD1 agrees at 7 bases. CDR3 length: 13 residues. Losses at the gene ends were 6 bases for V and 0 bases for J; bases not matched to a gene: 1. Germline lookup yields CDR1 MNHEY and CDR2 SVGAGI.

The V and J genes are TRBV2 and TRBJ2-1; 8 bases are shared with TRBD2. The germline V gene encodes CDR1 SNHLY and CDR2 FYNNEI. Germline trimming cut 8 bases from V and 4 bases from J; bases unmatched to any gene: 4. The CDR3 is 13 amino acids. The CDR3 nucleotides read TGTGCCAGCGGACTAGCAGCTTACAATGAGCAGTTCTTC. Protein sequence: CASGLAAYNEQFF.

The V call is TRBV7-9, the J call TRBJ2-7; 9 bases match TRBD2. The CDR3 totals 13 residues. The germline CDR1 and CDR2 sequences are SEHNR and FQNEAQ (reference sequence). V lost 8 bases, J lost 2 bases, and 4 bases stayed unmatched. For the CDR3, the DNA is TGTGCCAGCTTAGCGGGAGCCCCCTACGAGCAGTACTTC. The encoded protein is CASLAGAPYEQYF.

This chain links TRBV5-1 with TRBJ2-5; D might be TRBD1 (7 bases). The CDR3 totals 16 residues. V lost 4 bases and J 2 bases, leaving 18 bases between the germline ends. The V gene's germline CDR1 is SGHRS and CDR2 YFSETQ. As DNA, the CDR3 is TGCGCCAGCAGCCCTGGCGGGACAGTCCAACAAGAGACCCAGTACTTC. Protein: CASSPGGTVQQETQYF.

This chain connects TRBV7-9 to TRBJ2-1, with D possibly being TRBD2 (6 bases). V shed 11 bases and J shed 0 bases, with 17 bases lying between them. The CDR3 runs 15 residues. Germline V gene data show CDR1 as SEHNR and CDR2 as FQNEAQ (reference sequence). DNA of the CDR3: TGTGCCTCCGGAGGAGGGCCCCTCTCCTACAATGAGCAGTTCTTC. Protein: CASGGGPLSYNEQFF.

The chain recombines TRBV5-1 with TRBJ2-1; 8 bases are shared with TRBD2. Germline CDR1 and CDR2: SGHRS and YFSETQ. CDR3 length: 15 residues. The V and J ends lost 1 base and 10 bases, in that order; junction bases with no gene match: 10. CDR3 DNA: TGCGCCAGCAGCTTGTCAGCGGGAGCGCTTCAGGAGCAGTTCTTC. Protein sequence: CASSLSAGALQEQFF.